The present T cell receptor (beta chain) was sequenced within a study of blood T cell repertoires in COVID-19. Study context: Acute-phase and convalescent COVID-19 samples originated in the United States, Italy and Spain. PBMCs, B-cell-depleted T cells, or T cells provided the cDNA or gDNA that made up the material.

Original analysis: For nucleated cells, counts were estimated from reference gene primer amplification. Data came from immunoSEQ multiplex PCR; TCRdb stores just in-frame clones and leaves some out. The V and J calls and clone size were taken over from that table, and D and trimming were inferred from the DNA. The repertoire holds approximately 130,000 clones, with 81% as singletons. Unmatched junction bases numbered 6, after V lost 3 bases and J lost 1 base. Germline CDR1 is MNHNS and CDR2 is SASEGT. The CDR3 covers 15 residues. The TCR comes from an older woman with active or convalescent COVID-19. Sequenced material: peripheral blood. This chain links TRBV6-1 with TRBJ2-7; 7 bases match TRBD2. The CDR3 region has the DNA TGTGCCAGCAGTGAGAGGGCTAGCGGATCCTACGAGCAGTACGTC. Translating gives CASSERASGSYEQYV.